The subject of this entry is one TCR beta chain. Its antigen has not been determined. Base qualities are not provided; no much larger clone lies one nucleotide away. The sample belongs to a study of cytomegalovirus exposure and HLA in healthy donors (dated by TCRdb to about 2017). In terms of the full investigation: An earlier analysis of roughly 500 of the donors reported roughly 270 Gb of sequence data and 117 million unique TCR beta sequences from 150 million to 200 million T cells. Every repertoire in the discovery cohort had been generated on one and the same sequencing platform. Roughly 5 DR-DQ haplotypes were treated as single units for association and clustering because of strong linkage in the cohort. A later analysis re-examined previously published TCR beta repertoires from more than 650 donors and added high-resolution HLA genotyping to investigate patterns of TCR occurrence. A later genetic analysis used genome-wide SNP genotypes for about three fifths of the 666 donors, treating that subset as a discovery cohort. An early release that covered about 600 HLA-typed donors contained approximately 300 gigabases of sequencing data and tens of millions of unique TCR sequences. Rather than using new phenotypic data, the later analysis identified candidate immune exposures from TCR beta sequences and from how often those sequences occurred across donors. The number of donors typed differed by locus, with about 629-630 for A, B, C, DRB1 and DQB1, more than 500 for DQA1, about 610 for DPA1, and around 430 for DPB1. In an earlier analysis of 587 of the donors, high-throughput TCR beta sequencing was used to judge whether each TCR beta V gene segment behaved as functional or pseudogenic. Among the roughly 400 genotyped donors, 81% belonged to the genetic ancestry cluster associated with self-reported Caucasian donors. Class I and class II HLA loci were covered by the typing at four-digit resolution. Besides the first cohort of hundreds of subjects, a separate validation cohort made up of 90 to 150 different subjects was used. To predict cytomegalovirus infection status, the study brought together high-throughput TCR immunosequencing, statistical association of individual TCRs with disease status, and machine learning. The study profiled the T cell repertoires of some 610 subjects by immunosequencing and related them to cytomegalovirus serostatus. The aim of the study was to test whether cataloging public T cell receptors could identify signatures of past pathogen exposure. Donor age, sex, ethnicity and CMV serostatus were collected together with the repertoire data. Among some 410 genotyped donors of the cohort, an average of about 240,000 unique TCR beta nucleotide sequences were sequenced per donor, roughly a sixth of them non-productive. Overall study results and their limits: The 87-base-pair reads could not distinguish some IMGT-functional V segments, including TRBV6-2 and TRBV6-3, so those segments were excluded. This cohort had only TCR beta chains sequenced, and the lack of alpha or paired-chain data limited which features could be detected. Assigning TCR associations to individual alleles was difficult when HLA alleles, especially DR and DQ, strongly co-occurred. In an earlier analysis of 450 to 750 of the donors, most TCR beta V segments appeared in productive rearrangements about 90% or about 30% of the time, broadly matching IMGT annotations. A few of the identified cytomegalovirus-associated TCR beta chains were confirmed in vitro to be specific for cytomegalovirus antigens. A later genetic analysis associated a missense DCLRE1C variant with V-gene and J-gene trimming of TCR beta chains, and an independent cohort replicated the association. A cluster of highly shared sequence variants was judged likely to be a technical artifact of the sequencing pipeline. Correlated functional status among segregating V segments might be attributable to linkage disequilibrium, but an unknown experimental factor could not be ruled out. In the study, around 150 TCR beta chains were listed as associated with cytomegalovirus. A later analysis found that HLA-associated TCR beta chains were more clonally expanded and had lower generation probabilities than equally common non-associated chains. A later analysis reported that several top co-occurrence clusters appeared linked to parvovirus B19, influenza, CMV and Epstein-Barr virus. In both the original and validation cohorts, the classifier was reported to diagnose cytomegalovirus status with high specificity and sensitivity. It was suggested by the authors that the approach could potentially be generalized to other disease states and immunological phenotypes. Over 15 rarely observed V segments, including chromosome 9 orphons, were excluded from the earlier analysis of some 590 of the donors because counts were too low. Presence/absence analyses assumed roughly uniform sequencing depth across donors, an assumption that may not hold. Most TCR sequences were seen in very few donors, while some public TCRs were found in many individuals. In a later genetic analysis, fewer N-insertions in productive TCRs were reported among donors in an Asian-associated ancestry cluster than the roughly 700-donor mean. According to a later analysis, TCR association rates differed among HLA loci, with DRB1 alleles showing the most associated TCRs and HLA-C alleles showing the fewest. A further reported finding was that TCR beta sequences accurately predicted the HLA-A and HLA-B alleles for most subjects in the first cohort. Because HLA typing was missing for some donors at each locus, association tests included only the typed subset. Immune exposure information for the cohort was limited to CMV serostatus. In a later analysis, most CMV-associated TCR beta chains were found to appear HLA-restricted, with HLA associations seemingly driven largely by CMV exposure. At a false discovery rate of 0.05, a later analysis linked about 16,000 TCR beta sequences to specific HLA alleles.

The receptor library was made with the immunoSEQ multiplex PCR assay. For the multiplex PCR, a mixture combining 60 forward primers for TCR Vbeta segments and 13 reverse primers for TCR Jbeta segments was used. Amplification of the CDR3 region of rearranged TCR beta genes was performed with a multiplex PCR assay on genomic DNA. The amplified TCR beta libraries were sequenced on the Illumina HiSeq System as 87-base-pair reads. In the original analysis: Across the 500 to 850 repertoires, a later analysis counted tens of millions of unique TCR beta chains, some 11 million of which were shared by at least two donors. Raw reads were error-corrected and collapsed into unique sequences with a nearest-neighbor algorithm that merged closely related sequences to remove PCR and sequencing errors. To assign V, D and J gene segments, CDR3 sequences were aligned to IMGT reference sequences. Each retained sequence needed at least a six-nucleotide match to both a V gene segment and a J gene segment. Rearrangements were called productive when the CDR3 lacked stop codons and stayed in frame with V and J; all others were non-productive. Following IMGT convention, CDR3 was defined as the stretch from the second conserved V-encoded cysteine up to the conserved J-encoded phenylalanine. The earlier analysis of about 570 of the donors excluded any sequence lacking an unambiguous match to a single V gene segment. In an earlier analysis of approximately 550 of the donors, V segments were called functional above 56.7% productive rearrangements and were called segregating when the between-donor standard deviation exceeded 5%. A statistical classification framework was developed to diagnose cytomegalovirus status using the catalog of TCR beta chain sequences. In a later analysis, V and J genes were assigned by comparing TCR nucleotide sequences against IMGT/GENE-DB human TR gene sequences. Using the TCRdist pipeline, a later analysis assigned CDR3 sequences along with most-parsimonious VDJ recombination scenarios. A later analysis defined each TCR beta chain by its CDR3 amino acid sequence plus V-gene family, and excluded reads lacking a unique V-gene family. In a later analysis, 500 to 650 highly shared, low-generation-probability nucleotide sequences were removed to address suspected cross-contamination and a sequencing artifact. In a later analysis, a clonal expansion index for each public chain was calculated from normalized within-repertoire ranks of inferred template counts. In a later analysis, generation probabilities were computed with a VDJ recombination model fitted to out-of-frame rearrangements, and the resulting probabilities were checked against IGoR. In a later analysis, TCR-TCR, TCR-HLA and TCR-CMV co-occurrence was scored with hypergeometric tests, and a repertoire-size bias correction was applied to TCR pairs. To estimate false discovery rates, a later analysis permuted the HLA or CMV assignments 20 times. In a later analysis, co-occurring TCRs were grouped with DBSCAN, and TCRdist sequence similarity was added when clustering was performed within HLA-allele-positive subsets. For co-occurrence clustering, repertoires with fewer than 30,000 or more than 120,000 public chains were excluded, along with several repertoires with anomalous nucleotide sharing. The clones in this table, taken by TCRdb from immuneACCESS, are in-frame only. Not every clone is retained; where verified, under half of the shortfall comes from an unresolved V gene, and the cause of the rest is unknown. The DNA was the basis for D and trimming; V, J and clone size are from that table. In this sample the table shows 35,000 to 45,000 clones, about 47% of which occur a single time. The ten largest clonotypes hold 9% to 13% of the sample.

Sequences MNHEY (CDR1) and SVGAGI (CDR2) are obtained from the germline V gene. V is cut by 2 bases and J by 2 bases, and the space between the germline ends is 10 bases. Taken from cysteine to phenylalanine, the CDR3 has 15 residues. The sequence is cut down to CDR3 DNA, 45 bases in frame from base 1. The cohort was made up of hundreds of healthy bone marrow donors. All cohort members were sampled while nominally healthy, although unrecorded immune exposures were likely present. Of the 650 to 700 cohort members, roughly 300 had positive CMV serostatus and 352 had negative CMV serostatus, and CMV serostatus was not recorded for the donor. Each donor provided a peripheral blood sample, and peripheral blood mononuclear cells were used for TCR beta sequencing. The Qiagen DNeasy Blood Extraction Kit was used to extract genomic DNA from the blood cell samples.

Sequenced material: PBMCs. This TCR came from a human donor in good health. The chain links TRBV6-5 with TRBJ2-1, with TRBD1 tentatively as D gene (5 bases match). The nucleotide sequence is TGTGCCAGCAGTTACCAGGGCCCTCCCTACAATGAGCAGTTCTTC. This is translated as CASSYQGPPYNEQFF.